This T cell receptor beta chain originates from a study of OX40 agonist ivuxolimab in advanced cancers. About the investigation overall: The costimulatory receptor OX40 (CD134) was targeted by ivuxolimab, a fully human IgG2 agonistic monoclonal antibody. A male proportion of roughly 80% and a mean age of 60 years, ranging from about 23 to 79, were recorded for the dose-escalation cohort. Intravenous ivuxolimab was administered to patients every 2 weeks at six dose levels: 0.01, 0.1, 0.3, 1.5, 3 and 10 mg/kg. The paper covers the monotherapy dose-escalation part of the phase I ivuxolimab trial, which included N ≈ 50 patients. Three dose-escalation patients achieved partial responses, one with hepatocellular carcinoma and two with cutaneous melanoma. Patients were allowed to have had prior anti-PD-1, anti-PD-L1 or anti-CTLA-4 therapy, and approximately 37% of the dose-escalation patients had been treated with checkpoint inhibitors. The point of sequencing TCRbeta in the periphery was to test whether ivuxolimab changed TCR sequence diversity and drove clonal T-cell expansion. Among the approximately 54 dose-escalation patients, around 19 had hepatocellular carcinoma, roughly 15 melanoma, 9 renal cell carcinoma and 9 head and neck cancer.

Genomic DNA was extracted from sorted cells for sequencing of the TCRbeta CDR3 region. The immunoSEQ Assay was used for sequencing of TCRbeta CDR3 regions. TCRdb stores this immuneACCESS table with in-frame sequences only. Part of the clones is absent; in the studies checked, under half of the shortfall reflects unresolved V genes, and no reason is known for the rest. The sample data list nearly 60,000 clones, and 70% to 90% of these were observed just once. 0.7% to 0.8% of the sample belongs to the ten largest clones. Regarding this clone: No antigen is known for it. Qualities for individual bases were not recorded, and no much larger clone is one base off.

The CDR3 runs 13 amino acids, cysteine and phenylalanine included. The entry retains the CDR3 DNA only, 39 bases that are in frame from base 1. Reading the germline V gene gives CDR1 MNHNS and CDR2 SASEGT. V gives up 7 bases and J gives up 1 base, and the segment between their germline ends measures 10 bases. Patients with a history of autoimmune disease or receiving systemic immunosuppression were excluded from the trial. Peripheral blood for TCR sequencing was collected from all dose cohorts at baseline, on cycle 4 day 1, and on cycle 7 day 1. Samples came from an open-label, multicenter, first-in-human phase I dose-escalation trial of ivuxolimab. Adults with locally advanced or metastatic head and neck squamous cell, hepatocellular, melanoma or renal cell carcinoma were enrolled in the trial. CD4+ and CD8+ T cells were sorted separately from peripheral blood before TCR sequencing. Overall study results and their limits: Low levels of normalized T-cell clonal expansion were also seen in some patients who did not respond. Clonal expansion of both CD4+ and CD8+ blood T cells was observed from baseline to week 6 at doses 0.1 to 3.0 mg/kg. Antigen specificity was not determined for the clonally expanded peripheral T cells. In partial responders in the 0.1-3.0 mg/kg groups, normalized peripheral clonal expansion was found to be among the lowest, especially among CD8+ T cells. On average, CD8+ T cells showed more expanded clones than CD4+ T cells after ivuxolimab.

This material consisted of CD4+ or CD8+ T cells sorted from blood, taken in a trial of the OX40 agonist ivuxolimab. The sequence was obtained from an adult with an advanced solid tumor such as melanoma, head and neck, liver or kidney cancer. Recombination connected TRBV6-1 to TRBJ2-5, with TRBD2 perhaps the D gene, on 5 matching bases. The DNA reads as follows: TGTGCCAGCAAACGAGGGAGCCAAGAGACCCAGTACTTC. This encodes CASKRGSQETQYF.